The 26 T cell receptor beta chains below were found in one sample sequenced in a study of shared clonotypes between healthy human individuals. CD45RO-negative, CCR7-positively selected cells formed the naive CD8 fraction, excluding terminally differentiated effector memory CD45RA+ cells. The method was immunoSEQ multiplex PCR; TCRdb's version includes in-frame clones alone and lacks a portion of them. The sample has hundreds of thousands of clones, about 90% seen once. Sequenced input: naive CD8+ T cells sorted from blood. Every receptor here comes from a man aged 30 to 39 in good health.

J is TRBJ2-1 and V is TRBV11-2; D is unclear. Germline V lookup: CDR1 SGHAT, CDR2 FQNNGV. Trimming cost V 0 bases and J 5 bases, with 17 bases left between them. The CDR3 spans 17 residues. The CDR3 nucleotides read TGTGCCAGCAGCTTAGACCCGACTTTAGGTGTGAACAATGAGCAGTTCTTC. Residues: CASSLDPTLGVNNEQFF.

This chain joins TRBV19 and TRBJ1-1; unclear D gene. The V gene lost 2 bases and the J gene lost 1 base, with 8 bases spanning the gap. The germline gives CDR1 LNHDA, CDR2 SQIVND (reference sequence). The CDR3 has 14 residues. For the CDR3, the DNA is TGTGCCAGTAGTATAACTAGACGGAACACTGAAGCTTTCTTT. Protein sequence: CASSITRRNTEAFF.

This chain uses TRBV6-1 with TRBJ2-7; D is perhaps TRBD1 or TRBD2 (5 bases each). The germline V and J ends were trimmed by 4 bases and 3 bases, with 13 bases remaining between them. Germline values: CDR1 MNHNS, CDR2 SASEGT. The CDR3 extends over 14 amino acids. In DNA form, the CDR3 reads TGTGCCAGCAGTGTCGGGGCGTTACACTACGAGCAGTACTTC. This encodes CASSVGALHYEQYF.

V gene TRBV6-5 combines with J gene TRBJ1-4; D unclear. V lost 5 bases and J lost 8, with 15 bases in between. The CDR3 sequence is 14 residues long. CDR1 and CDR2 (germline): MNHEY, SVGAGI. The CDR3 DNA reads TGTGCCAGCAGTCTACACCCGACCGTGGAAAAACTGTTTTTT. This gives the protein CASSLHPTVEKLFF.

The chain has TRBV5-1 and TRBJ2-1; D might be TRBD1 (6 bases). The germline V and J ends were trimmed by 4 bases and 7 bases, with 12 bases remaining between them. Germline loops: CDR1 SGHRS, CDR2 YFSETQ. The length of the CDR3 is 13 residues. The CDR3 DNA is TGCGCCAGCAGCCCTGGGACAACGAATGAGCAGTTCTTC. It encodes CASSPGTTNEQFF.

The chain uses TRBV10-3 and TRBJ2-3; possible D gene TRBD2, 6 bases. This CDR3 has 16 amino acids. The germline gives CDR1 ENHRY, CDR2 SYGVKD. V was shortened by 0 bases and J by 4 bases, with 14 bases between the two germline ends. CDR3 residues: CAISESEGSGADTQYF. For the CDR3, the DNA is TGTGCCATCAGTGAGTCGGAGGGATCGGGGGCAGATACGCAGTATTTT.

Here the CDR3 reads CASSPDLAGWYEQYF. The CDR3 nucleotides read TGTGCCAGCAGCCCGGATTTGGCAGGGTGGTACGAGCAGTACTTC. V is TRBV11-2 and J is TRBJ2-7; D might be TRBD1 (5 bases). The CDR3 extends over 15 amino acids. In germline, CDR1 is SGHAT, CDR2 FQNNGV. Trimming stripped 5 bases from V and 4 bases from J, with 18 bases between.

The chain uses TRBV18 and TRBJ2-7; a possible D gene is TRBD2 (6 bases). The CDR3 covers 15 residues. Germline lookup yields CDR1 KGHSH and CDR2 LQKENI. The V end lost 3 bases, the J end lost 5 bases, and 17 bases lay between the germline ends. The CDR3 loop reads CASSPPASGLDEQYF. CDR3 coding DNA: TGTGCCAGCTCACCTCCGGCCTCGGGACTCGACGAGCAGTACTTC.

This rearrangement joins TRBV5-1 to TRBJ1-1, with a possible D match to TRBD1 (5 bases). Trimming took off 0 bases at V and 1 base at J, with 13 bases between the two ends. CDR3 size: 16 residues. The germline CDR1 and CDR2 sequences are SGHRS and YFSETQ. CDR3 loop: CASSLGRGLKNTEAFF. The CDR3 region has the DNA TGCGCCAGCAGCTTGGGGAGGGGCTTAAAGAACACTGAAGCTTTCTTT.

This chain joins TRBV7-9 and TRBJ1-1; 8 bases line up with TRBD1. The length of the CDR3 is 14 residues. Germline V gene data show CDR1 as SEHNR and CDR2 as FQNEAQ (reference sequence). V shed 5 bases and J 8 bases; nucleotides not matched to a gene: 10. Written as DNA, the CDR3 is TGTGCCAGCAGCACGGGGGACAGGCAGGGCGAAGCTTTCTTT. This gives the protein CASSTGDRQGEAFF. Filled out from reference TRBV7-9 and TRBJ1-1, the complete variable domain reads DTGVSQNPRHKITKRGQNVTFRCDPISEHNRLYWYRQTLGQGPEFLTYFQNEAQLEKSRLLSDRFSAERPKGSFSTLEIQRTEQGDSAMYLCASSTGDRQGEAFFGQGTRLTVV.

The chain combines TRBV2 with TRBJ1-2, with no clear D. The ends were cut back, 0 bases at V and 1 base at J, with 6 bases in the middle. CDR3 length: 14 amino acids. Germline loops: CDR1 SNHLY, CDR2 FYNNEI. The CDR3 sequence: CASSEAGSNYGYTF. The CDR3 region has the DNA TGTGCCAGCAGTGAAGCTGGCAGTAACTATGGCTACACCTTC. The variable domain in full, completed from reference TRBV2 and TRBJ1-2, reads EPEVTQTPSHQVTQMGQEVILRCVPISNHLYFYWYRQILGQKVEFLVSFYNNEISEKSEIFDDQFSVERPDGSNFTLKIRSTKLEDSAMYFCASSEAGSNYGYTFGSGTRLTVV.

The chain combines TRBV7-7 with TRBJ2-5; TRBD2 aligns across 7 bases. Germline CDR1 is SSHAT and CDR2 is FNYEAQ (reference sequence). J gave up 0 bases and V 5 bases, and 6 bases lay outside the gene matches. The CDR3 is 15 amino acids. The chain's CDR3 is CASSAEAGYQETQYF. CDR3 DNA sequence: TGTGCCAGCAGCGCAGAAGCGGGATACCAAGAGACCCAGTACTTC.

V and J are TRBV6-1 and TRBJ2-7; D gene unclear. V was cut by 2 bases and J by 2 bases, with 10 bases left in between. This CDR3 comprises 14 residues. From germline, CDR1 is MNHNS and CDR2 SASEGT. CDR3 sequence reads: CASSEYKGTYEQYF. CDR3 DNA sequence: TGTGCCAGCAGTGAATACAAAGGGACCTACGAGCAGTACTTC.

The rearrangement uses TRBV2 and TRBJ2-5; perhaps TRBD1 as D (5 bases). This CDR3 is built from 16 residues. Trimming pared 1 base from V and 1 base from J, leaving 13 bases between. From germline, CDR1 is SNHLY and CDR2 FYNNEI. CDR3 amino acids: CASSEGQLVLQETQYF. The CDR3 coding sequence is TGTGCCAGCAGTGAAGGACAGCTCGTCCTCCAAGAGACCCAGTACTTC.

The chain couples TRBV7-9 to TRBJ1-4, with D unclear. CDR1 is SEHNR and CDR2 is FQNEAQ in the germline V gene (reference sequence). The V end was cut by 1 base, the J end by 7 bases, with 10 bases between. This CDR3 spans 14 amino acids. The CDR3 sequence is CASSLERGPEKLFF. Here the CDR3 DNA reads TGTGCCAGCAGCTTAGAGCGTGGTCCTGAAAAACTGTTTTTT.

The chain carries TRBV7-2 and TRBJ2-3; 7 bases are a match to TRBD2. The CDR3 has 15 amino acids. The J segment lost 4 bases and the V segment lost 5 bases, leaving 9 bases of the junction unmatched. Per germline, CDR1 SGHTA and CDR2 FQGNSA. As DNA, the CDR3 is TGTGCCAGCAGCACCTGGACTAGGTTTGCAGATACGCAGTATTTT. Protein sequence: CASSTWTRFADTQYF.

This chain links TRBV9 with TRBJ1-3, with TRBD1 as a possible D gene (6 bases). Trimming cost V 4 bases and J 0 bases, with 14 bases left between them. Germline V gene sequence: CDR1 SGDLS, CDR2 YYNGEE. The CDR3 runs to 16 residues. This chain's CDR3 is CASSPRQADSGNTIYF. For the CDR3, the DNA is TGTGCCAGCAGCCCACGACAGGCAGACTCTGGAAACACCATATATTTT.

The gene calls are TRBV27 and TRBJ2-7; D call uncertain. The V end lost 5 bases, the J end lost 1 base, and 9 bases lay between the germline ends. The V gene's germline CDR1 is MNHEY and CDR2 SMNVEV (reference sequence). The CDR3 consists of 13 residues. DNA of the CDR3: TGTGCCAGCAGTAGGGCAGTTTCCTACGAGCAGTACTTC. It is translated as CASSRAVSYEQYF.

This CDR3 reads CASSQPGQGSIEQFF. The CDR3 DNA sequence: TGCGCCAGCAGCCAACCGGGACAGGGGTCTATTGAGCAGTTCTTC. The chain has TRBV10-2 and TRBJ2-1; 10 nucleotides line up with TRBD1. The trim removed 6 bases at V and 9 bases at J, leaving 11 bases unmatched. This CDR3 contains 15 residues. Looked up from germline, CDR1 is WSHSY and CDR2 is SAAADI.

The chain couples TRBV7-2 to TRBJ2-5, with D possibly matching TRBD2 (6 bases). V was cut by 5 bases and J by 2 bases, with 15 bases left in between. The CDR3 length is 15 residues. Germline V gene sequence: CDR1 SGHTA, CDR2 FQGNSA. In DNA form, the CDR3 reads TGTGCCAGCAGCCTAAATCTAGCGAAGCAAGAGACCCAGTACTTC. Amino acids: CASSLNLAKQETQYF.

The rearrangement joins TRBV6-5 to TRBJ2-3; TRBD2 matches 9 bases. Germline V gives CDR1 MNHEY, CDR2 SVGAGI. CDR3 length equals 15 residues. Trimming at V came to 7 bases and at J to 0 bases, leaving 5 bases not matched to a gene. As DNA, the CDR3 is TGTGCCAGCACCCGACTAGCGGATAGCACAGATACGCAGTATTTT. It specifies CASTRLADSTDTQYF.

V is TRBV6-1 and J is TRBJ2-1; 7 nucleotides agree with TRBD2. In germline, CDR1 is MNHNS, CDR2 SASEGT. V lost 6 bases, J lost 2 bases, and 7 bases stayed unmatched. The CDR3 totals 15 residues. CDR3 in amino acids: CASSHTSATYNEQFF. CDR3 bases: TGTGCCAGCAGCCACACTAGCGCGACCTACAATGAGCAGTTCTTC.

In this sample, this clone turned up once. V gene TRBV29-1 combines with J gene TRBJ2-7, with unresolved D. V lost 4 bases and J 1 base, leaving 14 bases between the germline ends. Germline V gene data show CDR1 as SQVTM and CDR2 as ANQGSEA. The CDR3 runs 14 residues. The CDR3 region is CSVVPGLRSYEQYF. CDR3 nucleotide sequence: TGCAGCGTTGTTCCGGGTTTACGATCCTACGAGCAGTACTTC.

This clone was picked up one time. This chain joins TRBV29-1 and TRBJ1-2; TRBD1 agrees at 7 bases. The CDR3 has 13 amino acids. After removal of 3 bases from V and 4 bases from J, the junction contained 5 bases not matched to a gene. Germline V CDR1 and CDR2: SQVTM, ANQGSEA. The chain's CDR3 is CSVEVGGAYGYTF. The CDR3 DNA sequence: TGCAGCGTTGAGGTAGGGGGCGCCTATGGCTACACCTTC.

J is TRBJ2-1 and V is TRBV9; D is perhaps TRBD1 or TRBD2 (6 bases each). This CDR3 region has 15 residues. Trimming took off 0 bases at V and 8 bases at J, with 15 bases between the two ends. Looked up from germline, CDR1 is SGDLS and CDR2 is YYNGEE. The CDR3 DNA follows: TGTGCCAGCAGCGTAGCTGGAGGGACAAGCGATGAGCAGTTCTTC. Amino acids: CASSVAGGTSDEQFF.

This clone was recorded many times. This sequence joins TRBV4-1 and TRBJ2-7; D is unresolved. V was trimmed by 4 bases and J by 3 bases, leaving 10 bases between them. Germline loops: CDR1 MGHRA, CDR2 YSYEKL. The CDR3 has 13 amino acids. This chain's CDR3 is CASSRPADYEQYF. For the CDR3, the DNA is TGCGCCAGCAGCCGGCCAGCCGACTACGAGCAGTACTTC.